The 23 T cell receptor beta chains given below trace back to one sample, sequenced in a study of T cell repertoires in cytomegalovirus infection. These receptors' targets are unknown. One entry per CDR3 protein results from TCRdb running MiXCR on the reads. The table lists more than 300,000 distinct CDR3 sequences, roughly 36% of them singletons. The sequenced sample was cultured PBMCs, obtained from culture after CMV antigen stimulation. The receptors were gathered from a human donor in good health (CMV status not recorded). Some clones in this sample may be carry-over from other donors' samples.

The V gene is TRBV20-1, the J gene TRBJ2-5; a weak D match, TRBD1 (6 bases). V shed 5 bases and J shed 4 bases, with 14 bases lying between them. The CDR3 sequence is 13 residues long. The germline V gene encodes CDR1 DFQATT and CDR2 SNEGSKA (reference sequence). CDR3 sequence (DNA): TGCAGTGCTGTGGATGGGGGCAGAGAGACCCAGTACTTC. Amino acid sequence: CSAVDGGRETQYF.

The chain links TRBV7-1 to TRBJ1-3; D is unresolved. TRBV7-1 qualifies as an ORF whose function is uncertain. The CDR3 length is 16 residues. Between the trimmed V and J ends, which lost 5 bases and 0 bases, there was a span of 14 bases. CDR3 residues: CASSPRQGSSGNTIYF. The CDR3 DNA reads as TGTGCCAGCAGCCCGAGACAAGGGAGCTCTGGAAACACCATATATTTT.

As to this clonotype: At one boundary the junction diverges from the germline segment, which might be a read error. V gene TRBV7-4 combines with J gene TRBJ1-2, with TRBD1 matching over 10 bases. This CDR3 comprises 16 residues. Germline CDR1 and CDR2: SGHVT and SQSDAQ. In nucleotides, the CDR3 is TGTGCCAGCAGCTCGGGACAGGGGAGGCGTAGCTATGGCTACGCCTTC. It specifies CASSSGQGRRSYGYAF. Using reference TRBV7-4 and TRBJ1-2 for the parts outside the CDR3, the full variable domain is GAGVSQSPRYKVAKRGRDVALRCDSISGHVTLYWYRQTLGQGSEVLTYSQSDAQRDKSGRPSGRFSAERPERSVSTLKIQRTEQGDSAVYLCASSSGQGRRSYGYAFGSGTRLTVV.

This chain joins TRBV7-8 and TRBJ2-6; 14 bases are a match to TRBD2. Germline values: CDR1 SGHVS, CDR2 FQNEAQ. V shed 5 bases, J shed 2 bases, and the junction held 8 bases outside the gene matches. The CDR3 loop spans 19 amino acids. Written as DNA, the CDR3 is TGTGCCAGCAGCGTAAGACTAGCGGGAGGGTTGGCTGGGGCCAACGTCCTGACTTTC. This encodes CASSVRLAGGLAGANVLTF.

The V gene is TRBV20-1, the J gene TRBJ1-1; possible D gene TRBD1, 6 bases. This CDR3 region has 13 residues. V gave up 6 bases and J gave up 0 bases, with 11 bases separating them. Per germline, CDR1 DFQATT and CDR2 SNEGSKA (reference sequence). In DNA, the CDR3 is TGCAGTGCAAGGACAGCCTTGAACACTGAAGCTTTCTTT. Protein: CSARTALNTEAFF.

V and J are TRBV16 and TRBJ2-3, with 7 bases aligning to TRBD2. The CDR3 runs 14 residues. The germline V gene has CDR1 KGHSY and CDR2 FQNENV. The V gene end was trimmed by 1 base and the J gene end by 4 bases; junction bases not matched to a gene: 2. Written as DNA, the CDR3 is TGTGCCAGCAGCCAATTGCGGGAGTCAGATACGCAGTATTTT. Its translation is CASSQLRESDTQYF.

This clonotype was seen a few times. This sequence joins TRBV13 and TRBJ1-1, with 8 bases matching TRBD1. V lost 5 bases, J lost 6 bases, and 14 bases stayed unmatched. This CDR3 has 16 residues. CDR1 is PRHDT and CDR2 is FYEKMQ in the germline V gene (reference sequence). CDR3 coding DNA: TGTGCCAGCAGCGCGCGTCCAGGGGGCACCGCATCTGAAGCTTTCTTT. Its protein product is CASSARPGGTASEAFF.

As regards this clonotype: Possible read error: a much larger clone is one base away. No conserved phenylalanine or tryptophan ends this CDR3, so it is likely a read error. The gene calls are TRBV7-2 and TRBJ1-1; D is uncertain. With 4 bases removed from V and 7 bases from J, the gap between germline ends came to 13 bases. This CDR3 has 13 residues. The germline gives CDR1 SGHTA, CDR2 FQGNSA. The CDR3 DNA reads TGTGCCAGCAGCTCAGGTGGGGTGTTTGAAGCTTTCTTA. This gives the protein CASSSGGVFEAFL.

In its sample, this clonotype was seen a few times. The chain carries TRBV12-3 or TRBV12-4 and TRBJ2-7; the D is unclear. V was trimmed by 1 base and J by 7 bases, leaving 11 bases between them. The CDR3 is made up of 13 amino acids. CDR3 in DNA: TGTGCCAGCAGTTTAGGTTCCCGGTGGGAGCAGTACTTC. Protein: CASSLGSRWEQYF.

V usage is TRBV12-3 or TRBV12-4 and J usage is TRBJ1-4; TRBD1 might be the D (6 bases). V lost 4 bases to trimming and J lost 5 bases, with 14 bases between them. The CDR3 sequence is 15 residues long. CDR3 bases: TGTGCCAGCAGTTCGAGTAGGGGGATCAATGAAAAACTGTTTTTT. This codes for CASSSSRGINEKLFF.

Only a few counts were recorded for this clonotype. V gene TRBV20-1 combines with J gene TRBJ1-1; 8 bases fit TRBD1. V lost 4 bases and J lost 1; bases outside the gene matches: 5. In germline, CDR1 is DFQATT, CDR2 SNEGSKA (reference sequence). There are 14 residues in the CDR3. In nucleotides, the CDR3 is TGCAGTGCTATGCAGGGGGCCGGGAACACTGAAGCTTTCTTT. It is translated as CSAMQGAGNTEAFF.

This clonotype was picked up a small number of times. The chain has TRBV4-3 and TRBJ2-2, with 7 nucleotides matching TRBD2. Germline-derived CDR1 and CDR2 are LGHNA and YSLEER. There are 16 residues in the CDR3. Trimming at V came to 4 bases and at J to 0 bases, leaving 5 bases not matched to a gene. In DNA, the CDR3 is TGCGCCAGCAGCCGAACTGCGGGGGCGAACACCGGGGAGCTGTTTTTT. This encodes CASSRTAGANTGELFF.

This clonotype occurred once. This chain links TRBV20-1 with TRBJ2-1; 10 bases are a match to TRBD2. Trimming removed 0 bases from V and 4 bases from J; junction bases left unmatched: 15. The CDR3 extends over 19 amino acids. Germline lookup yields CDR1 DFQATT and CDR2 SNEGSKA (reference sequence). As DNA, the CDR3 is TGCAGTGCTAGAGATGGGCAGCGGGAGGGCTTTCGGTTGTACAATGAGCAGTTCTTC. Its protein is CSARDGQREGFRLYNEQFF.

The rearrangement links TRBV12-3 or TRBV12-4 to TRBJ2-3; tentative D call: TRBD1 (6 bases). Trimming removed 8 bases at V and 4 bases at J, with 10 bases between. The CDR3 has 12 amino acids. As DNA, the CDR3 is TGTGCCAGCGGGACAACATCAGATACGCAGTATTTT. Encoded protein: CASGTTSDTQYF.

V usage is TRBV9 and J usage is TRBJ2-1; TRBD2 aligns across 7 bases. The CDR3 sequence is 14 residues long. V dropped 5 bases and J dropped 2; count of bases not matched to a gene: 4. In germline, CDR1 is SGDLS, CDR2 YYNGEE. Here the CDR3 reads CASRREDAYNEQFF. Written as DNA, the CDR3 is TGTGCCAGCAGACGGGAGGACGCCTACAATGAGCAGTTCTTC.

This clonotype was picked up a small number of times. The V gene is TRBV27, the J gene TRBJ2-5; 7 bases are shared with TRBD1. The germline CDR1 and CDR2 sequences are MNHEY and SMNVEV (reference sequence). The CDR3 is 13 residues long. J gave up 5 bases and V 6 bases, and 6 bases lay outside the gene matches. Here the CDR3 reads CASRPTTGETQYF. In nucleotides, the CDR3 is TGTGCCAGCAGACCGACGACAGGGGAGACCCAGTACTTC.

On this clonotype: A much bigger clone sits one base away, suggesting this may be a read error. V gene TRBV6-6 combines with J gene TRBJ2-1; the match to TRBD2 covers 12 bases. This CDR3 has 16 residues. Germline lookup yields CDR1 MNHNY and CDR2 SVGAGI (reference sequence). Written as DNA, the CDR3 is TGTCCCAGCAGTAAGACTAGCGGGAGAGCTCACAATGAGCAGTTCTTC. It specifies CPSSKTSGRAHNEQFF.

V gene TRBV6-2 or TRBV6-3 combines with J gene TRBJ2-1; 7 nucleotides match TRBD2. The CDR3 contains 16 residues. Germline loops: CDR1 MNHEY, CDR2 SVGEGT. V trimming: 0 bases; J trimming: 0 bases; junction bases outside the gene matches: 2. DNA of the CDR3: TGTGCCAGCAGTTACTCGACGGGAGGCTCCTACAATGAGCAGTTCTTC. Residues: CASSYSTGGSYNEQFF.

The V and J genes are TRBV20-1 and TRBJ1-1, with 11 nucleotides matching TRBD1. V trimming: 6 bases; J trimming: 5 bases; junction bases outside the gene matches: 2. The CDR3 is made up of 12 amino acids. The germline gives CDR1 DFQATT, CDR2 SNEGSKA (reference sequence). The CDR3 sequence is CSAGQGGTEAFF. The CDR3 nucleotides are TGCAGTGCGGGACAGGGGGGAACTGAAGCTTTCTTT.

J is TRBJ1-5 and V is TRBV12-3 or TRBV12-4, with 7 positions matching TRBD1. The V segment lost 6 bases and the J segment 4 bases; nucleotides outside the gene matches: 3. The CDR3 is 13 residues long. CDR3 sequence reads: CASRGTENQPQHF. CDR3 DNA sequence: TGTGCCAGCAGAGGGACAGAGAATCAGCCCCAGCATTTT.

The chain joins TRBV6-1 to TRBJ2-5; the D gene is possibly TRBD2 (5 bases). CDR3 length: 13 amino acids. V was clipped by 2 bases and J by 6 bases, with 10 bases between them. Germline values: CDR1 MNHNS, CDR2 SASEGT. CDR3 in amino acids: CASSESGRKTQYF. CDR3 nucleotide sequence: TGTGCCAGCAGTGAAAGTGGGAGAAAGACCCAGTACTTC.

In this sample, this clonotype turned up many times. The gene calls are TRBV7-2 and TRBJ1-4; D is undetermined. V was pared by 1 base and J by 3 bases, with 9 bases between. The CDR3 covers 15 residues. In germline, CDR1 is SGHTA, CDR2 FQGNSA. Here the CDR3 reads CASSLEGLANEKLFF. Written as DNA, the CDR3 is TGTGCCAGCAGCTTAGAGGGATTGGCTAATGAAAAACTGTTTTTT.

This clonotype has at least ten counts. The chain links TRBV7-2 to TRBJ1-6, with D unclear. V lost 1 base to trimming and J lost 6 bases, with 7 bases between them. Germline values: CDR1 SGHTA, CDR2 FQGNSA. There are 14 residues in the CDR3. CDR3 sequence reads: CASSLGRRNSPLHF. The DNA of the CDR3 is TGTGCCAGCAGCTTAGGGAGGCGTAATTCACCCCTCCACTTT.